This T cell receptor beta chain was observed in a study of vaccination and CD4 T cells after COVID-19. About the research overall: Cellular stimulation was performed using overlapping spike peptides derived from SARS-CoV-2, HCoV-NL63, HCoV-OC43 and HCoV-229E.

Cultured CD4+ T cells had their DNA profiled by the Oncomine TCR Beta short-read assay. Using the QIAamp micro DNA kit, genomic DNA was extracted from the CD4+ T cells that had been cultured. TCRdb processed the PCR reads anew with MiXCR; each CDR3 protein has one entry. Seen here are roughly 7,400 distinct CDR3 sequences, 35% to 40% observed once, and the top ten hold about 16%. Sample treatment: roughly 11-day PBMC culture with coronavirus spike peptide pools or control peptides (ViraFEST assay). During the years 2011-2018, before the COVID-19 pandemic, the unexposed donor's CD4+ T cells were collected. Probing of unexposed-donor CD4+ T cells with SARS-CoV-2 S/N and four cold-coronavirus spikes was done, cells permitting. V was cut by 4 bases and J by 4 bases, with 17 bases left in between. This CDR3 spans 15 amino acids. CDR1 and CDR2 (germline): DFQATT, SNEGSKA (reference sequence). Notes on this clonotype: Its target is not known.

The rearrangement links TRBV20-1 to TRBJ1-5, with D possibly being TRBD1 (6 bases). The sequenced sample was CD4+ T cells from blood, cultured in vitro. The receptor's source is a human donor in good health. CDR3 sequence: CSATRGGTRNQPQHF. CDR3 sequence (DNA): TGCAGTGCTACCCGAGGGGGGACCCGAAATCAGCCCCAGCATTTT.